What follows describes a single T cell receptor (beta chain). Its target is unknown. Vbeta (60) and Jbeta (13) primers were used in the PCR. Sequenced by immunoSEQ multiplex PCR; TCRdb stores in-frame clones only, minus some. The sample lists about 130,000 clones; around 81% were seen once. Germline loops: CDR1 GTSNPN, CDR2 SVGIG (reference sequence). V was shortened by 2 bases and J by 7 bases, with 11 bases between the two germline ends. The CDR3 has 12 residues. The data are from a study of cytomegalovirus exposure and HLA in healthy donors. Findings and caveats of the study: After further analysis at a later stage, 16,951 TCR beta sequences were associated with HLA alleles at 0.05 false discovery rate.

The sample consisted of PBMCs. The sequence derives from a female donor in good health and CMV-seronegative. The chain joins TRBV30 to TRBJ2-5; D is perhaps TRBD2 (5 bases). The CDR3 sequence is CAWSRGTGTQYF. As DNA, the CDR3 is TGTGCCTGGAGTCGGGGAACGGGGACCCAGTACTTC.